This TCR beta chain comes out of a study of blood T cell repertoires in COVID-19. Study information: The samples span acute and convalescent COVID-19 from the United States, Italy and Spain. Nucleic acid was either cDNA or gDNA, and it came from T cells, B-cell-depleted T cells, or PBMCs.

As originally analysed: Counts of nucleated cells, estimated from reference gene primer amplification, were obtained. Some clones are missing from TCRdb's copy, which holds only in-frame ones; the method was immunoSEQ multiplex PCR. The V and J calls and clone size are taken from that table; D and trimming were inferred from the DNA. The sample yields 120,000 to 150,000 clones, more than 60% seen once. Sequencing was done on a sample of peripheral blood. This TCR came from a man older than 75 with acute or convalescent COVID-19.

The CDR3 loop is CASRAAGTQYF. The CDR3, as DNA: TGTGCCAGCAGAGCAGCCGGGACGCAGTATTTT. This rearrangement joins TRBV27 to TRBJ2-3, with D unclear. Per the germline V gene, CDR1 is MNHEY and CDR2 is SMNVEV (reference sequence). V lost 6 bases and J 9 bases, leaving 10 bases between the germline ends. The CDR3 runs 11 residues.